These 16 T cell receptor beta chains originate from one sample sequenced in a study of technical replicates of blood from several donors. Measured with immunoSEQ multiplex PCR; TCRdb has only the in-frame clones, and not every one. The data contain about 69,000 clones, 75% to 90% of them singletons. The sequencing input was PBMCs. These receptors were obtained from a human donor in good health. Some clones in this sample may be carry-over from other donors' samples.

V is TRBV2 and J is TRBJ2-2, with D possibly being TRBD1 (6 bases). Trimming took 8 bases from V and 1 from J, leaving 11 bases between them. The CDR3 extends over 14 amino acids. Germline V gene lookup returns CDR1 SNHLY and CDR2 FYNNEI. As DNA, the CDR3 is TGTGCCAGCGCCCTGGGACAGAACACCGGGGAGCTGTTTTTT. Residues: CASALGQNTGELFF. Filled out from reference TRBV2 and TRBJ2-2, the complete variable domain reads EPEVTQTPSHQVTQMGQEVILRCVPISNHLYFYWYRQILGQKVEFLVSFYNNEISEKSEIFDDQFSVERPDGSNFTLKIRSTKLEDSAMYFCASALGQNTGELFFGEGSRLTVL.

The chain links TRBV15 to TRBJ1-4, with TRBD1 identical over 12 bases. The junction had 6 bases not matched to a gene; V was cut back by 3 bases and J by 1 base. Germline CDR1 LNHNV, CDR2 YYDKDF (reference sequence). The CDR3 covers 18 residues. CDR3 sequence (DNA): TGTGCCACCAGCAGGGGGACAGGGGGCGCGTTAACTAATGAAAAACTGTTTTTT. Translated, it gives CATSRGTGGALTNEKLFF.

CDR3 nucleotides: TGTGCCAGCAGCCCAGTTGCGCACTACAACAATGAGCAGTTCTTC. Residues: CASSPVAHYNNEQFF. This chain connects TRBV7-8 to TRBJ2-1; D is undetermined. Trimming stripped 5 bases from V and 5 bases from J, with 16 bases between. CDR1 SGHVS and CDR2 FQNEAQ come from the germline V gene. The CDR3 covers 15 residues.

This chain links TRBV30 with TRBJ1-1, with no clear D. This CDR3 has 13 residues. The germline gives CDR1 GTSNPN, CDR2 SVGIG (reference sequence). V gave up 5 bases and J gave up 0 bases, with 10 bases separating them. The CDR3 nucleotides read TGTGCCTGGTGGGGAGGGATGAACACTGAAGCTTTCTTT. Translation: CAWWGGMNTEAFF.

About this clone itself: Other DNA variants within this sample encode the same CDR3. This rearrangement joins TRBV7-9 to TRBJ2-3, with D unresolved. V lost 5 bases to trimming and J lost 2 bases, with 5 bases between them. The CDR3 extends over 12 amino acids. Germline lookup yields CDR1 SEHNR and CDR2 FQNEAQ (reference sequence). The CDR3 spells CASSPTTDTQYF. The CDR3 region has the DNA TGTGCCAGCAGCCCTACCACAGATACGCAGTATTTT.

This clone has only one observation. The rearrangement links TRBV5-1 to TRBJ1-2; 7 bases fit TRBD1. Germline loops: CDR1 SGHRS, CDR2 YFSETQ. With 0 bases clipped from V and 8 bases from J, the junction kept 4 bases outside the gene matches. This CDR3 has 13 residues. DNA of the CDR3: TGCGCCAGCAGCTTGGGAGACAGGGAAGGCTACACCTTC. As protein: CASSLGDREGYTF.

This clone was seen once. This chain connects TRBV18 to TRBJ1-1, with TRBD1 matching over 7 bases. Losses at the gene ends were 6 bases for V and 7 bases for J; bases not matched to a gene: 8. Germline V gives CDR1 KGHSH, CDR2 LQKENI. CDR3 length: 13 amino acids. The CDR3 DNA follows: TGTGCCAGCTCGCCAGACAGGGAAGGTGAAGCTTTCTTT. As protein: CASSPDREGEAFF.

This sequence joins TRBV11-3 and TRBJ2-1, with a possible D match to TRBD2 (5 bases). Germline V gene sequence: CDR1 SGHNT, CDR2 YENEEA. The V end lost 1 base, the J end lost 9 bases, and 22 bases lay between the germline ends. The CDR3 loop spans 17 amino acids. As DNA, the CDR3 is TGTGCCAGCAGCTTAGGCGGGTTTGGTAGTCCCAACTGTGAGCAGTTCTTC. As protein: CASSLGGFGSPNCEQFF.

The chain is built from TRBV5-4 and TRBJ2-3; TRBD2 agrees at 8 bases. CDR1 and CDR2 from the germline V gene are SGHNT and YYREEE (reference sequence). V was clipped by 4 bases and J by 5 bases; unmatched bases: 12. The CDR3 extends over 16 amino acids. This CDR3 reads CASSRGGASGGDTQYF. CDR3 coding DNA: TGTGCCAGCAGCCGGGGGGGGGCTAGCGGTGGAGATACGCAGTATTTT.

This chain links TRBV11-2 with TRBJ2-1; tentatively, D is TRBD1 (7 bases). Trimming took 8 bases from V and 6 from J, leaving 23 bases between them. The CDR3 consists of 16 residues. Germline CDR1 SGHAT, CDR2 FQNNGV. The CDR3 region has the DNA TGTGCCAGCCGGAGTTTAGGGGGCGGGAATATCAATGAGCAGTTCTTC. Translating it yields CASRSLGGGNINEQFF. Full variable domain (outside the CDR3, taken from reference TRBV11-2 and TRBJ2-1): EAGVAQSPRYKIIEKRQSVAFWCNPISGHATLYWYQQILGQGPKLLIQFQNNGVVDDSQLPKDRFSAERLKGVDSTLKIQPAKLEDSAVYLCASRSLGGGNINEQFFGPGTRLTVL.

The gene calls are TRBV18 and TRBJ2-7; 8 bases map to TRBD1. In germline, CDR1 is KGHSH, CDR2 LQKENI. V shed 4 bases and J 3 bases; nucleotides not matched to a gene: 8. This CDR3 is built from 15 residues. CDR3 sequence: CASSQQGQDLYEQYF. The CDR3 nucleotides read TGTGCCAGCTCACAACAGGGACAGGACCTCTACGAGCAGTACTTC.

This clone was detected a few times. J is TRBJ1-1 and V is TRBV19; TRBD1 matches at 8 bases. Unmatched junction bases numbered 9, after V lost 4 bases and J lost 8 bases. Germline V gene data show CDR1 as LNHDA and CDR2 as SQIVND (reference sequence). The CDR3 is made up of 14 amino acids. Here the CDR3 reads CASSNPGQGREAFF. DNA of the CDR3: TGTGCCAGTAGTAACCCAGGACAGGGCAGAGAAGCTTTCTTT.

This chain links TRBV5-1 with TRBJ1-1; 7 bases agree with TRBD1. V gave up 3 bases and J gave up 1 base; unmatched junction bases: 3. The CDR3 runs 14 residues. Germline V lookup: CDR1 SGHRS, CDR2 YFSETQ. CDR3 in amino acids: CASSSGQPNTEAFF. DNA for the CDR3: TGCGCCAGCAGCTCGGGACAGCCGAACACTGAAGCTTTCTTT.

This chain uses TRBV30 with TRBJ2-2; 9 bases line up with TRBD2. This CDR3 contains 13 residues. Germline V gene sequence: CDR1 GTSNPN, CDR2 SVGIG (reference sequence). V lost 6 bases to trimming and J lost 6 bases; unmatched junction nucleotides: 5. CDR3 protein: CACSGLASGELFF. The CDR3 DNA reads TGTGCCTGCTCGGGACTAGCATCCGGGGAGCTGTTTTTT.

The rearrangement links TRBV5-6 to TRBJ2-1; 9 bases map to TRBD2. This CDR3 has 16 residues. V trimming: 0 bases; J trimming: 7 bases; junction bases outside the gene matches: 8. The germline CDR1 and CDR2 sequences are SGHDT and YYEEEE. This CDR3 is CASSLAAGGPTNEQFF. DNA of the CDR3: TGTGCCAGCAGCTTGGCAGCGGGAGGCCCAACGAATGAGCAGTTCTTC.

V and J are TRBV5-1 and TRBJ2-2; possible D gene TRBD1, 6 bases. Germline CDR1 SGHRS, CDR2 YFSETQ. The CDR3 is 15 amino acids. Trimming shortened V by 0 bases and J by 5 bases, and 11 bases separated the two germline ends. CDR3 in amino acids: CASSLEQGRTGELFF. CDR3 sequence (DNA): TGCGCCAGCAGCTTGGAGCAGGGGCGGACCGGGGAGCTGTTTTTT.